This T cell receptor beta chain was retrieved from a study of post-analysis software for immune sequencing data. Study-level points and caveats: Patients carried five TRBV segments more frequently than controls did, and TRBV5-6, TRBV5-1 and TRBV20-1 were among them. Batch-matched samples strongly co-clustered by F measure.

The authors incorporated unique molecular identifiers into the TCR beta cDNA libraries. TCRdb re-derived calls from the PCR reads in MiXCR, one entry per CDR3 protein. In the table there are about 540,000 distinct CDR3 sequences, approximately 34% of which are singletons. This clonotype was observed a handful of times. Its specificity is not known. V lost 3 bases, J lost 10 bases, and 9 bases stayed unmatched. Germline CDR1 reads PRHDT; CDR2 reads FYEKMQ (reference sequence). This CDR3 region has 16 residues. The genes are TRBV13 and TRBJ2-1, with TRBD2 matching over 13 bases. The specimen sequenced was blood. The source of this sequence is a girl aged 2-17 years with multiple sclerosis. CDR3 nucleotides: TGTGCCAGCAGCTTTCCACTAGCGGGGGGGCCGGGGGAGCAGTTCTTC. It translates to CASSFPLAGGPGEQFF.